This passage covers 27 T cell receptor beta chains from one sample sequenced in a study of blood T cells in healthy people across ages. For the second PCR, which ran for about 6 to 12 cycles, a sample-barcoded 5' primer and a J-beta primer mix were used. TCRdb ran MiXCR on the 5' RACE reads and lists one entry per CDR3 protein. Seen here are approximately 1.5 million distinct CDR3 sequences, about 31% observed once, and the top ten hold approximately 11%. The sample was blood. The receptor set was obtained from a woman in her 30s in good health.

The rearrangement joins TRBV7-2 to TRBJ1-6; no firm D call. This CDR3 region has 16 residues. V was cut by 0 bases and J by 5 bases, with 11 bases left in between. The germline V gene has CDR1 SGHTA and CDR2 FQGNSA. CDR3 sequence reads: CASSLAQYPHNSPLHF. As DNA, the CDR3 is TGTGCCAGCAGCTTAGCACAGTACCCCCATAATTCACCCCTCCACTTT.

The J gene is TRBJ2-7, the V gene TRBV27, with 7 bases lining up with TRBD1. Trimming cost V 10 bases and J 1 base; bases outside gene matches: 10. CDR1 and CDR2 (germline): MNHEY, SMNVEV (reference sequence). This CDR3 region has 14 residues. The CDR3 reads CATKDRFLSYEQYF. DNA of the CDR3: TGTGCCACCAAGGACAGGTTTTTGTCCTACGAGCAGTACTTC.

Regarding this clonotype: An end of the junction differs from the germline gene, which may be a read error. The chain is built from TRBV27 and TRBJ2-2; either TRBD1 or TRBD2 may supply D (5 bases each). CDR1 and CDR2 (germline): MNHEY, SMNVEV (reference sequence). CDR3 length equals 18 residues. Written as DNA, the CDR3 is TGTGCCAGCAGTTTAAGCGACTGGACACAATTAAGCACCGGGAAGCTGTTTTTT. Translation gives CASSLSDWTQLSTGKLFF.

V is TRBV11-2 and J is TRBJ2-7; 9 nucleotides align to TRBD2. Germline V gives CDR1 SGHAT, CDR2 FQNNGV. The CDR3 spans 16 residues. V lost 1 base and J lost 3; bases outside the gene matches: 7. The CDR3 coding sequence is TGTGCCAGCAGCTTAGCCCTCGCGGGGGGGATCTACGAGCAGTACTTC. Protein product: CASSLALAGGIYEQYF.

This clonotype was picked up a small number of times. The V call is TRBV6-5, the J call TRBJ1-2, with a tentative D call TRBD1 (5 bases). Germline-derived CDR1 and CDR2 are MNHEY and SVGAGI. CDR3 length equals 14 residues. The V end lost 6 bases, the J end lost 7 bases, and 18 bases lay between the germline ends. The CDR3 is CASSPSTDSSGYTF. CDR3 coding DNA: TGTGCCAGCAGCCCCTCAACCGACAGTTCTGGCTACACCTTC.

This chain connects TRBV5-6 to TRBJ1-5; 7 bases fit TRBD1. This CDR3 contains 16 residues. Germline CDR1 is SGHDT and CDR2 is YYEEEE. Unmatched junction bases numbered 12, after V lost 6 bases and J lost 3 bases. CDR3 sequence (DNA): TGTGCCAGCACGGCCTCTCCTACAGGGGACAATCAGCCCCAGCATTTT. Encoded protein: CASTASPTGDNQPQHF. Looking up the rest from reference TRBV5-6 and TRBJ1-5 gives the full variable domain: DAGVTQSPTHLIKTRGQQVTLRCSPKSGHDTVSWYQQALGQGPQFIFQYYEEEERQRGNFPDRFSGHQFPNYSSELNVNALLLGDSALYLCASTASPTGDNQPQHFGDGTRLSIL.

The rearrangement links TRBV27 to TRBJ2-7; 12 bases match TRBD2. This CDR3 is built from 17 residues. Trimming cost V 2 bases and J 5 bases; bases outside gene matches: 10. Germline V gives CDR1 MNHEY, CDR2 SMNVEV (reference sequence). CDR3 in amino acids: CASSLTPTSGSFNEQYF. CDR3 bases: TGTGCCAGCAGTTTAACGCCGACTAGCGGGAGTTTCAACGAGCAGTACTTC.

This clonotype has more than one count but fewer than ten. The chain links TRBV5-1 to TRBJ1-1, with TRBD1 matching 9 bases. CDR1 is SGHRS, CDR2 YFSETQ, per germline. This CDR3 spans 14 amino acids. V was clipped by 8 bases and J by 5 bases; unmatched bases: 10. The CDR3: CASGQGSLGTEAFF. CDR3 DNA: TGCGCCAGTGGACAGGGGAGTTTAGGAACTGAAGCTTTCTTT.

V gene TRBV5-1 combines with J gene TRBJ2-1, with TRBD1 matching 10 bases. V lost 0 bases, J lost 9 bases, and 9 bases stayed unmatched. In germline, CDR1 is SGHRS, CDR2 YFSETQ. CDR3 length: 16 residues. In nucleotides, the CDR3 is TGCGCCAGCAGCTTGGCCTCGGACAGGGGGATGAGTGAGCAGTTCTTC. It yields the protein CASSLASDRGMSEQFF. Variable domain in full (rest from reference TRBV5-1 and TRBJ2-1): KAGVTQTPRYLIKTRGQQVTLSCSPISGHRSVSWYQQTPGQGLQFLFEYFSETQRNKGNFPGRFSGRQFSNSRSEMNVSTLELGDSALYLCASSLASDRGMSEQFFGPGTRLTVL.

The chain links TRBV30 to TRBJ1-1, with 7 bases identical to TRBD1. CDR3 size: 14 residues. Germline V CDR1 and CDR2: GTSNPN, SVGIG (reference sequence). The trim removed 0 bases at V and 1 base at J, leaving 2 bases unmatched. Here the CDR3 DNA reads TGTGCCTGGAGTGTACGACAGGGGAACACTGAAGCTTTCTTT. As protein: CAWSVRQGNTEAFF.

The rearrangement uses TRBV2 and TRBJ2-4, with D possibly being TRBD2 (7 bases). The germline V gene encodes CDR1 SNHLY and CDR2 FYNNEI. This CDR3 is 15 amino acids long. Trimming removed 7 bases at V and 1 base at J, with 14 bases between. As DNA, the CDR3 is TGTGCCAGCAAGGGGGAGGGTTCCGCCAAAAACATTCAGTACTTC. This translates into CASKGEGSAKNIQYF.

The chain links TRBV14 to TRBJ2-1, with 8 bases identical to TRBD2. The CDR3 spans 13 residues. Trimming removed 1 base from V and 10 bases from J; junction bases left unmatched: 3. Germline values: CDR1 SGHDN, CDR2 FVKESK. The CDR3 coding sequence is TGTGCCAGCAGCCAAGGCACGGGGGGGGAGCAGTTCTTC. Amino acid sequence: CASSQGTGGEQFF. The full variable domain, in which reference TRBV14 and TRBJ2-1 provide the parts outside the CDR3, is EAGVTQFPSHSVIEKGQTVTLRCDPISGHDNLYWYRRVMGKEIKFLLHFVKESKQDESGMPNNRFLAERTGGTYSTLKVQPAELEDSGVYFCASSQGTGGEQFFGPGTRLTVL.

The chain is built from TRBV5-1 and TRBJ1-2; a possible D gene is TRBD1 (5 bases). In germline, CDR1 is SGHRS, CDR2 YFSETQ. V lost 0 bases to trimming and J lost 2 bases, with 14 bases between them. The CDR3 is made up of 16 amino acids. The CDR3 DNA follows: TGCGCCAGCAGCTTGGCAGGGTCAGGCACCAACTATGGCTACACCTTC. It translates to CASSLAGSGTNYGYTF.

In DNA form, the CDR3 reads TGCAGTGCAACTGCTAGCGGGAGGTCAGATACGCAGTATTTT. Its protein is CSATASGRSDTQYF. This chain joins TRBV20-1 and TRBJ2-3; TRBD2 matches at 11 bases. V shed 6 bases and J 4 bases; nucleotides not matched to a gene: 6. The CDR3 sequence is 14 residues long. Germline CDR1 DFQATT, CDR2 SNEGSKA (reference sequence).

This clonotype has only a few counts. The rearrangement joins TRBV30 to TRBJ2-7; TRBD2 aligns across 9 bases. The CDR3 totals 14 residues. J lost 6 bases, V lost 0 bases, and 6 bases had no gene match. CDR1 GTSNPN and CDR2 SVGIG come from the germline V gene (reference sequence). The CDR3 coding sequence is TGTGCCTGGAGTGTTAGTTTAGCGGGAGCCGAGCAGTACTTC. Its translation is CAWSVSLAGAEQYF.

This chain connects TRBV29-1 to TRBJ2-2, with a weak D call TRBD2 (6 bases). The CDR3 extends over 15 amino acids. Germline CDR1 is SQVTM and CDR2 is ANQGSEA. Trimming removed 0 bases from V and 6 bases from J, with 14 bases in between. The CDR3 sequence: CSVEDGKLAPGELFF. DNA of the CDR3: TGCAGCGTTGAAGATGGGAAACTAGCTCCCGGGGAGCTGTTTTTT.

The rearrangement uses TRBV5-1 and TRBJ2-7; TRBD2 matches at 7 bases. Germline CDR1 and CDR2: SGHRS and YFSETQ. The CDR3 runs 14 residues. The V segment lost 5 bases and the J segment 1 base; nucleotides outside the gene matches: 6. The CDR3 coding sequence is TGCGCCAGCAGGCAATCGGGGGGTTCCTACGAGCAGTACTTC. Translating it yields CASRQSGGSYEQYF.

V usage is TRBV7-9 and J usage is TRBJ2-7; 9 bases match TRBD2. The CDR3 extends over 15 amino acids. Germline V gives CDR1 SEHNR, CDR2 FQNEAQ (reference sequence). The ends lost 5 bases at V and 6 bases at J; junction bases unmatched: 11. The DNA of the CDR3 is TGTGCCAGCAGCCCGACTAATAGCGGGGGCCTCGAGCAGTACTTC. Translated, it gives CASSPTNSGGLEQYF.

V and J are TRBV2 and TRBJ2-1; D is undetermined. This CDR3 region has 14 residues. Germline CDR1 is SNHLY and CDR2 is FYNNEI. V shed 6 bases and J shed 10 bases, with 19 bases lying between them. CDR3 bases: TGTGCCAGCAGGGCCCCCTCCTTCTCCTACGAGCAGTTCTTC. Amino acids: CASRAPSFSYEQFF.

The chain couples TRBV9 to TRBJ2-1, with D possibly TRBD2 on 7 matching bases. This CDR3 contains 15 residues. Germline V gives CDR1 SGDLS, CDR2 YYNGEE. V shed 7 bases and J shed 5 bases, with 19 bases lying between them. The CDR3, as DNA: TGTGCCAGCCAACCAGGGGCGGGGGACAACAATGAGCAGTTCTTC. It is translated as CASQPGAGDNNEQFF.

The chain couples TRBV2 to TRBJ2-2; 9 bases fit TRBD1. CDR3 length: 15 amino acids. The germline CDR1 and CDR2 sequences are SNHLY and FYNNEI. V lost 6 bases, J lost 4 bases, and 6 bases stayed unmatched. DNA for the CDR3: TGTGCCAGCAGCTTTACGGGACAGGGCACCGGGGAGCTGTTTTTT. This translates into CASSFTGQGTGELFF.

The chain couples TRBV27 to TRBJ2-5; D possibly corresponds to TRBD1 (7 bases). The CDR3 totals 18 residues. Germline V gene sequence: CDR1 MNHEY, CDR2 SMNVEV (reference sequence). V gave up 0 bases and J gave up 11 bases, with 28 bases separating them. DNA of the CDR3: TGTGCCAGCAGTTTATCGCGCCTCCCAGGAGGGGGCGGAAATGAGCAGTACTTC. Amino acids: CASSLSRLPGGGGNEQYF.

The chain is built from TRBV20-1 and TRBJ2-7; no firm D call. Germline CDR1 is DFQATT and CDR2 is SNEGSKA (reference sequence). V was clipped by 2 bases and J by 3 bases, with 14 bases between them. The CDR3 contains 14 residues. The CDR3 reads CSARITTRLYEQYF. CDR3 sequence (DNA): TGCAGTGCTAGAATAACAACCCGACTCTACGAGCAGTACTTC.

This clonotype was observed many times. V is TRBV27 and J is TRBJ2-5; D might be TRBD1 (6 bases). The CDR3 loop spans 13 amino acids. In germline, CDR1 is MNHEY, CDR2 SMNVEV (reference sequence). V lost 6 bases and J lost 4, with 12 bases in between. The CDR3 loop reads CASSFIRGETQYF. DNA of the CDR3: TGTGCCAGCAGCTTCATCAGGGGAGAGACCCAGTACTTC.

This clonotype was observed a handful of times. V is TRBV6-1 and J is TRBJ2-5; D unresolved. This CDR3 spans 12 amino acids. Trimming pared 3 bases from V and 5 bases from J, leaving 7 bases between. The germline CDR1 and CDR2 sequences are MNHNS and SASEGT. DNA for the CDR3: TGTGCCAGCAGTGATGGTACGGAGACCCAGTACTTC. Amino acid sequence: CASSDGTETQYF.

The chain employs TRBV6-1 and TRBJ2-2; D is unresolved. V lost 1 base to trimming and J lost 7 bases, with 13 bases between them. CDR3 size: 15 residues. Germline lookup yields CDR1 MNHNS and CDR2 SASEGT. The CDR3 DNA reads TGTGCCAGCAGTGAAGGGGTGGTCAACGTCGGGGAGCTGTTTTTT. It encodes CASSEGVVNVGELFF.

The gene calls are TRBV7-9 and TRBJ1-4; TRBD1 matches 8 bases. V was pared by 6 bases and J by 8 bases, with 8 bases of the junction left unmatched. This CDR3 has 14 amino acids. CDR1 is SEHNR, CDR2 FQNEAQ, per germline (reference sequence). The CDR3 reads CASSSGTGAEKLFF. The DNA of the CDR3 is TGTGCCAGCAGTTCCGGGACAGGCGCGGAAAAACTGTTTTTT.